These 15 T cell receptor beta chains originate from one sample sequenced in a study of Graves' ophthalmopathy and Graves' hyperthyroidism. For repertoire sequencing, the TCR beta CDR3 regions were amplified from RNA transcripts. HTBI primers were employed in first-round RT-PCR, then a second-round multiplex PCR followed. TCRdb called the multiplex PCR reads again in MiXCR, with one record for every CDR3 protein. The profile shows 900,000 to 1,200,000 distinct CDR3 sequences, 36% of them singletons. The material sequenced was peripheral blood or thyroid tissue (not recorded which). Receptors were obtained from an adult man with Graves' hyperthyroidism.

Written as DNA, the CDR3 is TGCGCCAGCAGCCAAGGGGTCTGGGGCAATTCCTACGAGCAGTACTTC. It encodes CASSQGVWGNSYEQYF. The genes are TRBV5-1 and TRBJ2-7; TRBD1 might be the D (5 bases). This CDR3 comprises 16 residues. The germline CDR1 and CDR2 sequences are SGHRS and YFSETQ. Trimming left V 4 bases short and J 1 base short, with 18 bases between.

The chain's CDR3 is CSASVSVNQPQYF. DNA for the CDR3: TGCAGTGCTAGTGTCTCAGTAAATCAGCCCCAGTACTTC. The chain combines TRBV20-1 with TRBJ2-5; D uncertain. This CDR3 region has 13 residues. Trimming took off 3 bases at V and 9 bases at J, with 17 bases between the two ends. Germline assignment: CDR1 DFQATT and CDR2 SNEGSKA (reference sequence).

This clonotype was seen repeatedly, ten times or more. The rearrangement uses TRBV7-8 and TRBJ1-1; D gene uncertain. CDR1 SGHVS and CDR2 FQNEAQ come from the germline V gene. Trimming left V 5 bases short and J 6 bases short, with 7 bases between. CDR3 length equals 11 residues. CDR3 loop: CASSRLSEAFF. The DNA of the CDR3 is TGTGCCAGCAGCCGGCTGTCTGAAGCTTTCTTT. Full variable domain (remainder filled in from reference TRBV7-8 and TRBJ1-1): GAGVSQSPRYKVAKRGQDVALRCDPISGHVSLFWYQQALGQGPEFLTYFQNEAQLDKSGLPSDRFFAERPEGSVSTLKIQRTQQEDSAVYLCASSRLSEAFFGQGTRLTVV.

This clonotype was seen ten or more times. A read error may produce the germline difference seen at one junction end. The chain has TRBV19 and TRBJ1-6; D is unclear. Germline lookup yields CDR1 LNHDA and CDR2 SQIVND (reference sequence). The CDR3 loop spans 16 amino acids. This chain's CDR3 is CASSSRVGDRNSPLHF. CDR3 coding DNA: TGTGCCAGTAGTAGTAGGGTCGGAGATCGTAATTCGCCCCTCCACTTT.

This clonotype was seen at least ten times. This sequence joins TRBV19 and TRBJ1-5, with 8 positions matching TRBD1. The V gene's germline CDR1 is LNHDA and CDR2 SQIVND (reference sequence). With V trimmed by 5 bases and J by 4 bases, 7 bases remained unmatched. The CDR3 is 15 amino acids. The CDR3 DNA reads TGTGCCAGTAGTTTTCGGGGACAGGTTAATCAGCCCCAGCATTTT. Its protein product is CASSFRGQVNQPQHF.

This CDR3 is CSVRVYRGGPNTGELFF. The CDR3 nucleotides are TGCAGCGTTCGGGTGTACAGGGGAGGCCCGAACACCGGGGAGCTGTTTTTT. This rearrangement joins TRBV29-1 to TRBJ2-2; a possible D gene is TRBD1 (7 bases). Trimming took 5 bases from V and 0 from J, leaving 19 bases between them. CDR3 length equals 17 residues. Germline CDR1 SQVTM, CDR2 ANQGSEA.

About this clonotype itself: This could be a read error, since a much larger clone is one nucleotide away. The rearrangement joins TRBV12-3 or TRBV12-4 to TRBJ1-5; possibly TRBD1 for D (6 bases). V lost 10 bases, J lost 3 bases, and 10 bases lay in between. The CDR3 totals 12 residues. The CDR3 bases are TGTGCCAACGGGGACAACAATCAGCCCCAGCATTTT. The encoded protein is CANGDNNQPQHF.

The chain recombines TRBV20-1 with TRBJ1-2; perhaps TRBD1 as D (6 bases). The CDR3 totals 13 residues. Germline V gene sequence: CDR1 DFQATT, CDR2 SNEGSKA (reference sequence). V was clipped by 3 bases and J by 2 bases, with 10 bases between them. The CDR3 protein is CSARRGGNYGYTF. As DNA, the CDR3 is TGCAGTGCTAGGCGGGGGGGCAACTATGGCTACACCTTC.

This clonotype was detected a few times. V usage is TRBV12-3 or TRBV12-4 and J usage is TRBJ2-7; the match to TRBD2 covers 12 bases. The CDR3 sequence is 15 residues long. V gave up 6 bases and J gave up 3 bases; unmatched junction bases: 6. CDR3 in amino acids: CASSPTSGGIYEQYF. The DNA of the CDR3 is TGTGCCAGCAGCCCAACTAGCGGGGGGATCTACGAGCAGTACTTC.

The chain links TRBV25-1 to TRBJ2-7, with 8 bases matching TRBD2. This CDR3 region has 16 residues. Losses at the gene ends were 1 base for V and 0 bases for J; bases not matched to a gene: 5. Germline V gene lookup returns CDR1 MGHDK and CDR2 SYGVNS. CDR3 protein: CASSESGTSHSYEQYF. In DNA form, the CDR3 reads TGTGCCAGCAGTGAATCCGGGACTAGTCACTCCTACGAGCAGTACTTC.

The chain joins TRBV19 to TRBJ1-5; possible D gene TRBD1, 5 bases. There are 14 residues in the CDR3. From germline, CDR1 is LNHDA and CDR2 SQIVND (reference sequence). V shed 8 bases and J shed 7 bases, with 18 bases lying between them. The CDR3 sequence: CASQGYSGAQPQHF. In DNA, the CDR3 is TGTGCCAGTCAAGGGTATTCTGGGGCCCAGCCCCAGCATTTT.

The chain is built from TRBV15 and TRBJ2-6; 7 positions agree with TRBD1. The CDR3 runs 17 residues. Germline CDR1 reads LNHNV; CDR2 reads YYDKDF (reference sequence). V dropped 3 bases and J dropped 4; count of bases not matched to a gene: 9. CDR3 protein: CATSSRQGEDGANVLTF. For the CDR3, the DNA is TGTGCCACCAGCAGCCGACAGGGCGAGGACGGGGCCAACGTCCTGACTTTC.

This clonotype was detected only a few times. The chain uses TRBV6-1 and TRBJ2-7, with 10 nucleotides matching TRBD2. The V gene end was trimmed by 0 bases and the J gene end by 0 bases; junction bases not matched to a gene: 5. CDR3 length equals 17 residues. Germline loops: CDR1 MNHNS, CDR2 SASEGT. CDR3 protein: CASSEATSGPASYEQYF. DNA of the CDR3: TGTGCCAGCAGTGAAGCGACTAGCGGGCCCGCCTCCTACGAGCAGTACTTC.

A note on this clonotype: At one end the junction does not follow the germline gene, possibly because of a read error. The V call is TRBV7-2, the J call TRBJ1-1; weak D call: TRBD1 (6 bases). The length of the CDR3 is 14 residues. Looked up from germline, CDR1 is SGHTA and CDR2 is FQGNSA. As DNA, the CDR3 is TGCGCCAGCAGCCCACAGGGTGGAAGCACTGAAGCTTTCTTT. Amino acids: CASSPQGGSTEAFF.

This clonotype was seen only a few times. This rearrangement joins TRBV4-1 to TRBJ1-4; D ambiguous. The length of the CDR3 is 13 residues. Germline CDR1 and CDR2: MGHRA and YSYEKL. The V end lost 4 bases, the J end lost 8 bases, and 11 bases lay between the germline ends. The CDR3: CASSPSTGEKLFF. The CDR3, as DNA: TGCGCCAGCAGCCCTAGTACCGGGGAAAAACTGTTTTTT.